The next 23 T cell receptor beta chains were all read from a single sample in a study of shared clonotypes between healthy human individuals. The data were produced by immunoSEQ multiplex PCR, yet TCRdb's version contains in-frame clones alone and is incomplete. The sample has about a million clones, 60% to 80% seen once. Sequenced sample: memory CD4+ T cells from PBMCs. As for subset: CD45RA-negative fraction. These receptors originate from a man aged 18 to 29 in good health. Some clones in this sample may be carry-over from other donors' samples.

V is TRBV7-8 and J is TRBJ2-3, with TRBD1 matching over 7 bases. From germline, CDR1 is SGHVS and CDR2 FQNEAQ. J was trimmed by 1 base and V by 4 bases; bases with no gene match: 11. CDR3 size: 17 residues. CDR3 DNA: TGTGCCAGCAGCTCTGGAGTAAGGGGGCGCGGCACAGATACGCAGTATTTT. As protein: CASSSGVRGRGTDTQYF.

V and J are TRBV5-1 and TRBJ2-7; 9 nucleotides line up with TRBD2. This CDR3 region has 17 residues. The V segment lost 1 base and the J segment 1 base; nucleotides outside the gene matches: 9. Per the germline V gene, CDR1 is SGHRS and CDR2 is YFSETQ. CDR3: CASSLTSGPHESYEQYF. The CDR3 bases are TGCGCCAGCAGCTTGACTAGCGGGCCCCACGAATCCTACGAGCAGTACTTC.

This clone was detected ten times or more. The CDR3 nucleotides are TGTGCCAGCAGCCAAGATACTAGCGGGAGGGGCGAGACCCAGTACTTC. This codes for CASSQDTSGRGETQYF. The V call is TRBV4-2, the J call TRBJ2-5; TRBD2 matches at 13 bases. The CDR3 runs to 16 residues. The J segment lost 5 bases and the V segment lost 0 bases, leaving 3 bases of the junction unmatched. Germline V CDR1 and CDR2: LGHNA, YNFKEQ.

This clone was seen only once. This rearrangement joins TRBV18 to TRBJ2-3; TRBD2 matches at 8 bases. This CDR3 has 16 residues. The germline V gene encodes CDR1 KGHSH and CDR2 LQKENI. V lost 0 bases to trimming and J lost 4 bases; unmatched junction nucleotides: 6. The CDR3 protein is CASSPPGLAGPDTQYF. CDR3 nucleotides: TGTGCCAGCTCACCACCTGGACTAGCTGGGCCAGATACGCAGTATTTT.

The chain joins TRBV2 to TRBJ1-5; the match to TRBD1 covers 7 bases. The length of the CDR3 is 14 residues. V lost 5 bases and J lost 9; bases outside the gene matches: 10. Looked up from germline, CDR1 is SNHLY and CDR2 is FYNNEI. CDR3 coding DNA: TGTGCCAGCAGTTCCCGGACAGGTAGCGGGCCCCAGCATTTT. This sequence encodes CASSSRTGSGPQHF.

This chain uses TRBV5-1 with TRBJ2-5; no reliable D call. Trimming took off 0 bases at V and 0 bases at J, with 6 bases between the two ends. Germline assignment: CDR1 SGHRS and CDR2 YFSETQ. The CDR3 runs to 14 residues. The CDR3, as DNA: TGCGCCAGCAGCTTGGGGTCCAACCAAGAGACCCAGTACTTC. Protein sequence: CASSLGSNQETQYF.

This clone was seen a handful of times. The CDR3 region has the DNA TGTGCCAGCGTGGCGAACACCGGGGAGCTGTTTTTT. It yields the protein CASVANTGELFF. The chain carries TRBV5-4 and TRBJ2-2, with no clear D. CDR3 length: 12 amino acids. V was trimmed by 7 bases and J by 0 bases, leaving 4 bases between them. Germline loops: CDR1 SGHNT, CDR2 YYREEE (reference sequence). The full variable domain, its missing parts supplied by reference TRBV5-4 and TRBJ2-2, is ETGVTQSPTHLIKTRGQQVTLRCSSQSGHNTVSWYQQALGQGPQFIFQYYREEENGRGNFPPRFSGLQFPNYSSELNVNALELDDSALYLCASVANTGELFFGEGSRLTVL.

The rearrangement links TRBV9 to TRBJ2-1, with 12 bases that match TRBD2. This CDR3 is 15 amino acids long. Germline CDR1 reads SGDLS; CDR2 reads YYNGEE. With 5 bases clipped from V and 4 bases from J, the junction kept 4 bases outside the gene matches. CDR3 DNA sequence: TGTGCCAGCAGTCTAGCGGGAGGGAATTACAATGAGCAGTTCTTC. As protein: CASSLAGGNYNEQFF.

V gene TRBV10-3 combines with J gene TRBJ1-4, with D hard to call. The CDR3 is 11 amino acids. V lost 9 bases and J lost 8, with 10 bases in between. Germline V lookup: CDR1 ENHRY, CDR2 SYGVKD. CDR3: CAILDGEKLFF. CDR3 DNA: TGTGCCATTTTGGACGGGGAAAAACTGTTTTTT.

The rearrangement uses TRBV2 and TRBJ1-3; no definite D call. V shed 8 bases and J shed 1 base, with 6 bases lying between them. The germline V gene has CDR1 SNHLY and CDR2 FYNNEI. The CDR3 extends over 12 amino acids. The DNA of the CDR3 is TGTGCCAGCCGTAGATCTGGAAACACCATATATTTT. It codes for CASRRSGNTIYF.

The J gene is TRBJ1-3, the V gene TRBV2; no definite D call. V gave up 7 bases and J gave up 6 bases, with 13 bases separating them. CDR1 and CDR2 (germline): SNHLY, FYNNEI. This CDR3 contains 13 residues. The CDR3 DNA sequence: TGTGCCAGCACCTCAGCCAACTTAAACACCATATATTTT. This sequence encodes CASTSANLNTIYF.

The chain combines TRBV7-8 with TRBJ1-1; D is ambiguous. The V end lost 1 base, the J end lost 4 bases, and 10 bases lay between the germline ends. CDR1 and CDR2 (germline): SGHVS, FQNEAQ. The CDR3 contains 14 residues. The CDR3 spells CASSLVLASTEAFF. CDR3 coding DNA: TGTGCCAGCAGCTTAGTTTTGGCCTCCACTGAAGCTTTCTTT.

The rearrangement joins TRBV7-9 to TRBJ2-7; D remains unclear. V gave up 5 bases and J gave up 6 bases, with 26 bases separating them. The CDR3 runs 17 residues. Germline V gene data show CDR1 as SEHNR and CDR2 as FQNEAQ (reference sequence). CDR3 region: CASSRVGSASSRLEQYF. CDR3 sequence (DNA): TGTGCCAGCAGCAGGGTAGGATCGGCTTCCAGTCGGCTCGAGCAGTACTTC. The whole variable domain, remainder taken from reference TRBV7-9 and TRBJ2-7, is DTGVSQNPRHKITKRGQNVTFRCDPISEHNRLYWYRQTLGQGPEFLTYFQNEAQLEKSRLLSDRFSAERPKGSFSTLEIQRTEQGDSAMYLCASSRVGSASSRLEQYFGPGTRLTVT.

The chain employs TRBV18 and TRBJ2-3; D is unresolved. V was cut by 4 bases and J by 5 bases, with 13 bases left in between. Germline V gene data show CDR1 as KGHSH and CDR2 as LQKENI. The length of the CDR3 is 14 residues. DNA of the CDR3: TGTGCCAGCTCACAGATTAGTTCTGAAGATACGCAGTATTTT. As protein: CASSQISSEDTQYF.

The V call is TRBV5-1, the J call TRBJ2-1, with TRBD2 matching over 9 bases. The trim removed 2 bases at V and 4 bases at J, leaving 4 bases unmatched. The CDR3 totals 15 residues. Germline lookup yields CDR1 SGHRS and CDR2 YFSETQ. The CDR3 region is CASSFQTSGYNEQFF. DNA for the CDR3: TGCGCCAGCAGCTTCCAGACTAGCGGATACAATGAGCAGTTCTTC.

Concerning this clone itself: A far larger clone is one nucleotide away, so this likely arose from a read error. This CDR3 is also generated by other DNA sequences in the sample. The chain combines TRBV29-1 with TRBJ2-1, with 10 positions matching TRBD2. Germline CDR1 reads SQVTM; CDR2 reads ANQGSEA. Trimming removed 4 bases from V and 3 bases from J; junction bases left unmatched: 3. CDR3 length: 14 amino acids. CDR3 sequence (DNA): TGCAGCGTTGCCCGGACTAGCGGCTACAATGAGCAGTTCTTC. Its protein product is CSVARTSGYNEQFF.

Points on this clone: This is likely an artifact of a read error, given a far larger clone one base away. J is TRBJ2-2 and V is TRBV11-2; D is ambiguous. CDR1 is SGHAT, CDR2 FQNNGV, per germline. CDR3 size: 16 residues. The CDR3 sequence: CAGSLGTADYTGELFF. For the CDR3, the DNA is TGTGCCGGCAGCTTAGGAACGGCAGATTACACCGGGGAGCTGTTTTTT.

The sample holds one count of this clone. CDR3 in amino acids: CASSQGVAGSNEQFF. The CDR3 region has the DNA TGTGCCAGCAGCCAGGGGGTAGCGGGGTCCAATGAGCAGTTCTTC. The chain has TRBV4-2 and TRBJ2-1; TRBD2 matches at 8 bases. The CDR3 sequence is 15 residues long. Germline-derived CDR1 and CDR2 are LGHNA and YNFKEQ. The trim removed 3 bases at V and 6 bases at J, leaving 7 bases unmatched.

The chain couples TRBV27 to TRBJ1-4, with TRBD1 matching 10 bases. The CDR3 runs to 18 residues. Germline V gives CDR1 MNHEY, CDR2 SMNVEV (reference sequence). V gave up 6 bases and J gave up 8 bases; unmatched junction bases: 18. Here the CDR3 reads CASSRFGDRGTGGEKLFF. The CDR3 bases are TGTGCCAGCAGCCGATTCGGGGACAGGGGAACTGGCGGGGAAAAACTGTTTTTT. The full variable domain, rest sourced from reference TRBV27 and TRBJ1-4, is EAQVTQNPRYLITVTGKKLTVTCSQNMNHEYMSWYRQDPGLGLRQIYYSMNVEVTDKGDVPEGYKVSRKEKRNFPLILESPSPNQTSLYFCASSRFGDRGTGGEKLFFGSGTQLSVL.

The CDR3 region is CASSQGAPWVRHNEQFF. The CDR3 nucleotides are TGTGCCAGCAGTCAGGGGGCCCCGTGGGTACGGCACAATGAGCAGTTCTTC. This chain connects TRBV27 to TRBJ2-1; 8 bases map to TRBD1. Per the germline V gene, CDR1 is MNHEY and CDR2 is SMNVEV (reference sequence). CDR3 length: 17 amino acids. Losses at the gene ends were 5 bases for V and 5 bases for J; bases not matched to a gene: 14.

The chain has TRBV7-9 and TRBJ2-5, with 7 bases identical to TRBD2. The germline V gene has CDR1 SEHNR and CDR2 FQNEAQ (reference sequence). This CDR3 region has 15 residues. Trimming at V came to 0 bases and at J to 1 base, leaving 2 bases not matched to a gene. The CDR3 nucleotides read TGTGCCAGCAGCTTAGCGAGCGGGACCCAAGAGACCCAGTACTTC. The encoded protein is CASSLASGTQETQYF.

As DNA, the CDR3 is TGTGCCAGCAGCTCGACTAGCGGGAGAGAGCAGTACTTC. It yields the protein CASSSTSGREQYF. J is TRBJ2-7 and V is TRBV7-2; TRBD2 matches 12 bases. The CDR3 totals 13 residues. Germline V gives CDR1 SGHTA, CDR2 FQGNSA. V gave up 4 bases and J gave up 7 bases; unmatched junction bases: 2.

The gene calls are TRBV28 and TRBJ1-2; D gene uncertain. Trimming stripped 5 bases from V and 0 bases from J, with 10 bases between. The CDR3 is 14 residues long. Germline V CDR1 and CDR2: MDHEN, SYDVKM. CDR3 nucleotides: TGTGCCAGCAGTCCTGGGCTAACTAACTATGGCTACACCTTC. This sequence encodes CASSPGLTNYGYTF.